Following are 19 T cell receptor beta chains from one sample sequenced in a study of identifying expanded T cells in peripheral blood. Measured with immunoSEQ multiplex PCR; TCRdb has only the in-frame clones, and not every one. This table holds about 80,000 clones, 70% to 90% found once. Sequencing was carried out using blood. The receptors were sampled from a person aged 18 to 75 in good health.

CDR3 nucleotides: TGTGCCTGGAGTGTACTAAAATCCGGGTTATCAACTAATGAAAAACTGTTTTTT. This gives the protein CAWSVLKSGLSTNEKLFF. V usage is TRBV30 and J usage is TRBJ1-4; D gene ambiguous. The CDR3 contains 18 residues. Germline V gene lookup returns CDR1 GTSNPN and CDR2 SVGIG (reference sequence). V lost 0 bases to trimming and J lost 0 bases, with 17 bases between them.

V is TRBV9 and J is TRBJ1-2; weak D call: TRBD1 (5 bases). V gave up 5 bases and J gave up 10 bases, with 18 bases separating them. The CDR3 length is 13 residues. Germline V gene sequence: CDR1 SGDLS, CDR2 YYNGEE. The CDR3 region has the DNA TGTGCCAGCAGTAGTTCGGAGACAGCTCCCTACACCTTC. Its protein is CASSSSETAPYTF. Using reference TRBV9 and TRBJ1-2 for the parts outside the CDR3, the full variable domain is DSGVTQTPKHLITATGQRVTLRCSPRSGDLSVYWYQQSLDQGLQFLIQYYNGEERAKGNILERFSAQQFPDLHSELNLSSLELGDSALYFCASSSSETAPYTFGSGTRLTVV.

V and J are TRBV5-1 and TRBJ2-7; D is ambiguous. The CDR3 has 13 residues. The germline V and J ends were trimmed by 4 bases and 2 bases, with 10 bases remaining between them. CDR1 and CDR2 from the germline V gene are SGHRS and YFSETQ. CDR3 in amino acids: CASSKDPAYEQYF. The CDR3, as DNA: TGCGCCAGCAGCAAGGATCCCGCCTACGAGCAGTACTTC.

CDR3 in amino acids: CASSLKGDGGNEQFF. In DNA form, the CDR3 reads TGTGCCAGCAGCTTAAAGGGGGACGGGGGGAATGAGCAGTTCTTC. The chain joins TRBV11-2 to TRBJ2-1; a weak D match, TRBD2 (7 bases). With 2 bases removed from V and 7 bases from J, the gap between germline ends came to 15 bases. Germline V gene lookup returns CDR1 SGHAT and CDR2 FQNNGV. The CDR3 covers 15 residues.

The genes are TRBV18 and TRBJ1-1; 7 nucleotides match TRBD1. The CDR3 runs 13 residues. J gave up 11 bases and V 5 bases, and 11 bases lay outside the gene matches. The germline V gene has CDR1 KGHSH and CDR2 LQKENI. Here the CDR3 reads CASSSGQIVQAFF. CDR3 bases: TGTGCCAGCTCATCGGGACAGATAGTTCAGGCTTTCTTT.

The chain recombines TRBV7-6 with TRBJ2-6; unclear D gene. Germline V CDR1 and CDR2: SGHVS, FNYEAQ. Trimming took 5 bases from V and 0 from J, leaving 8 bases between them. This CDR3 contains 15 residues. The CDR3 DNA sequence: TGTGCCAGCAGCCCCCGGAGCTCTGGGGCCAACGTCCTGACTTTC. This encodes CASSPRSSGANVLTF.

The chain links TRBV7-3 to TRBJ2-2; the match to TRBD1 covers 8 bases. CDR3 length: 18 amino acids. V was clipped by 1 base and J by 1 base; unmatched bases: 8. Germline V gene lookup returns CDR1 SGHTA and CDR2 FQGTGA. CDR3 in amino acids: CASSLNGRDRWNTGELFF. The CDR3 coding sequence is TGTGCCAGCAGCTTAAATGGTAGGGACAGGTGGAACACCGGGGAGCTGTTTTTT.

The CDR3: CASSLWVGEDTQYF. The DNA for the CDR3 is TGTGCCAGCAGCTTATGGGTAGGGGAGGATACGCAGTATTTT. The rearrangement links TRBV7-3 to TRBJ2-3, with D possibly being TRBD1 or TRBD2 (5 bases each). CDR3 size: 14 residues. Germline loops: CDR1 SGHTA, CDR2 FQGTGA. The V end lost 2 bases, the J end lost 6 bases, and 12 bases lay between the germline ends.

This clone was detected only once. Here the CDR3 reads CASSFGQLNTEAFF. DNA of the CDR3: TGTGCCAGCAGCTTCGGACAGTTGAACACTGAAGCTTTCTTT. J is TRBJ1-1 and V is TRBV9; perhaps TRBD1 as D (6 bases). Germline loops: CDR1 SGDLS, CDR2 YYNGEE. This CDR3 spans 14 amino acids. Between the trimmed V and J ends, which lost 4 bases and 0 bases, there was a span of 10 bases.

The chain is built from TRBV7-9 and TRBJ1-2; D possibly corresponds to TRBD1 (6 bases). The CDR3 extends over 14 amino acids. V lost 5 bases and J lost 4, with 14 bases in between. Looked up from germline, CDR1 is SEHNR and CDR2 is FQNEAQ (reference sequence). The CDR3, as DNA: TGTGCCAGCAGCCCACAGGGAGGGGGCTATGGCTACACCTTC. Translating it yields CASSPQGGGYGYTF.

The genes are TRBV5-1 and TRBJ2-1; the match to TRBD1 covers 10 bases. CDR1 is SGHRS, CDR2 YFSETQ, per germline. This CDR3 region has 16 residues. V lost 1 base to trimming and J lost 3 bases; unmatched junction nucleotides: 4. CDR3 loop: CASSLRDRGDYNEQFF. In nucleotides, the CDR3 is TGCGCCAGCAGCTTGAGGGACAGGGGAGACTACAATGAGCAGTTCTTC.

This sequence joins TRBV5-1 and TRBJ1-1, with a tentative D call TRBD1 (5 bases). Trimming removed 3 bases at V and 6 bases at J, with 9 bases between. This CDR3 comprises 12 residues. From germline, CDR1 is SGHRS and CDR2 YFSETQ. Here the CDR3 DNA reads TGCGCCAGCAGCTGGCAGGGTTCTGAAGCTTTCTTT. It encodes CASSWQGSEAFF.

The V gene is TRBV19, the J gene TRBJ2-7; D is perhaps TRBD1 or TRBD2 (7 bases each). This CDR3 contains 13 residues. The germline CDR1 and CDR2 sequences are LNHDA and SQIVND (reference sequence). The V and J ends lost 5 bases and 3 bases respectively, with 11 bases between them. DNA of the CDR3: TGTGCCAGTAGTTCAGGGGGGGGCTACGAGCAGTACTTC. It encodes CASSSGGGYEQYF.

This clone appeared a few times. V usage is TRBV6-5 and J usage is TRBJ1-5; D may be TRBD1 (5 bases). CDR3 length: 16 amino acids. The V and J ends lost 0 bases and 4 bases respectively, with 13 bases between them. Germline V gene sequence: CDR1 MNHEY, CDR2 SVGAGI. CDR3 nucleotide sequence: TGTGCCAGCAGTTACTCGAGAGGGGCAACTAATCAGCCCCAGCATTTT. This translates into CASSYSRGATNQPQHF.

This sequence joins TRBV7-9 and TRBJ2-7; 9 nucleotides line up with TRBD1. CDR1 SEHNR and CDR2 FQNEAQ come from the germline V gene (reference sequence). The CDR3 has 17 amino acids. V was pared by 0 bases and J by 3 bases, with 9 bases of the junction left unmatched. This CDR3 reads CASSLAGEDRGFYEQYF. The CDR3 coding sequence is TGTGCCAGCAGCTTAGCGGGAGAGGACAGGGGATTCTACGAGCAGTACTTC.

V gene TRBV18 combines with J gene TRBJ1-1, with 11 nucleotides matching TRBD1. CDR1 and CDR2 from the germline V gene are KGHSH and LQKENI. The CDR3 covers 15 residues. The V gene end was trimmed by 6 bases and the J gene end by 1 base; junction bases not matched to a gene: 4. CDR3 amino acids: CASSWGQGENTEAFF. The CDR3 coding sequence is TGTGCCAGCTCTTGGGGACAGGGGGAGAACACTGAAGCTTTCTTT. Together with reference TRBV18 and TRBJ1-1, the CDR3 gives the full variable domain: NAGVMQNPRHLVRRRGQEARLRCSPMKGHSHVYWYRQLPEEGLKFMVYLQKENIIDESGMPKERFSAEFPKEGPSILRIQQVVRGDSAAYFCASSWGQGENTEAFFGQGTRLTVV.

This clone was detected once. The rearrangement uses TRBV10-3 and TRBJ2-1, with D maybe TRBD1 (6 bases). V was trimmed by 8 bases and J by 2 bases, leaving 16 bases between them. CDR1 is ENHRY, CDR2 SYGVKD, per germline. The CDR3 extends over 15 amino acids. This CDR3 reads CAIGSVGGTYNEQFF. CDR3 DNA: TGTGCCATCGGTTCGGTAGGGGGTACCTACAATGAGCAGTTCTTC.

The V gene is TRBV18, the J gene TRBJ2-7; TRBD2 agrees at 12 bases. The CDR3 length is 15 residues. Per germline, CDR1 KGHSH and CDR2 LQKENI. The V gene end was trimmed by 3 bases and the J gene end by 0 bases; junction bases not matched to a gene: 0. The CDR3 sequence: CASSPTSGGSYEQYF. Here the CDR3 DNA reads TGTGCCAGCTCACCGACTAGCGGGGGCTCCTACGAGCAGTACTTC.

This chain connects TRBV29-1 to TRBJ1-4, with D perhaps TRBD1 (5 bases). Germline V gene data show CDR1 as SQVTM and CDR2 as ANQGSEA. The CDR3 loop spans 13 amino acids. The ends were cut back, 7 bases at V and 7 bases at J, with 16 bases in the middle. CDR3 in amino acids: CSGSDRNSEKLFF. DNA of the CDR3: TGCAGCGGTTCAGACAGAAACAGTGAAAAACTGTTTTTT.